The T cell receptor (beta chain) under discussion was sequenced for a study of PD-L1 blockade in urothelial cancer. Data came from immunoSEQ multiplex PCR; TCRdb stores just in-frame clones and leaves some out. The data show 53,000 or so clones, approximately 86% seen once. V lost 2 bases and J lost 4, with 18 bases in between. CDR1 is MDHEN and CDR2 is SYDVKM in the germline V gene. The CDR3 is 16 amino acids. V is TRBV28 and J is TRBJ2-7; a weak D match, TRBD2 (5 bases). This sequence was found in a man in his 60s with urothelial cancer. Sequencing used PBMCs, obtained around atezolizumab (anti-PD-L1) treatment. The CDR3 loop is CASSLRFTSREYEQYF. Written as DNA, the CDR3 is TGTGCCAGCAGTTTAAGGTTCACTAGTCGGGAATACGAGCAGTACTTC.